The clone carrying this T cell receptor beta chain was observed a few times. This specimen comes from a study of T cell repertoires in cytomegalovirus infection. CDR1 LNHDA and CDR2 SQIVND come from the germline V gene (reference sequence). V was cut by 4 bases and J by 1 base, with 10 bases left in between. This CDR3 is built from 14 residues. MiXCR was run by TCRdb on the reads, yielding one entry per CDR3 protein. Counted here are around 450,000 distinct CDR3 sequences, about 11% occurring once; the ten biggest clones make up roughly a tenth. The sequence was collected from a human donor in good health (CMV status not recorded). Some clones in this sample may be carry-over from other donors' samples. Sequences were obtained from PBMCs. This chain links TRBV19 with TRBJ1-2; no definite D call. The CDR3 region is CASSTQQSNYGYTF. Written as DNA, the CDR3 is TGTGCCAGTAGTACGCAACAGAGTAACTATGGCTACACCTTC. The entire variable domain, with the rest obtained from reference TRBV19 and TRBJ1-2, is as follows: DGGITQSPKYLFRKEGQNVTLSCEQNLNHDAMYWYRQDPGQGLRLIYYSQIVNDFQKGDIAEGYSVSREKKESFPLTVTSAQKNPTAFYLCASSTQQSNYGYTFGSGTRLTVV.